These T cell receptor beta chains were read from a single sample in a study of T cell responses to AZD1222 COVID-19 vaccine. The protocol was immunoSEQ multiplex PCR, while the TCRdb copy is restricted to in-frame clones and leaves out a portion. The sample has under 150,000 clones, 70% to 90% seen once. Source: peripheral blood, taken 28 days after the second AZD1222 dose. These receptors all come from an adult who received the AZD1222 COVID-19 vaccine. Each CDR3 is given with its conserved first and last residue. D genes are given only for firm matches. Size values are once, few and many counts, or a class for expanded clones, and some rows have none.

v_gene	d_gene	j_gene	abundance	CDR3nt	CDR3aa
TRBV5-1	TRBD1	TRBJ2-3	.	TGCGCCAGCAGCCAGAACCCACAGGGGGGCACAGATACGCAGTATTTT	CASSQNPQGGTDTQYF
TRBV5-1	TRBD1	TRBJ1-6	few	TGCGCCAGCAGCTTGGGGACAGGGGTGAATTCACCCCTCCACTTT	CASSLGTGVNSPLHF
TRBV6-6	.	TRBJ1-3	.	TGTGCCAGCAGCCGCCTGGACACCATATATTTT	CASSRLDTIYF
TRBV28	.	TRBJ2-5	.	TGTGCCAGCAGTCGCAGACGAGCTGGAGAGACCCAGTACTTC	CASSRRRAGETQYF
TRBV7-9	TRBD1	TRBJ1-3	.	TGTGCCAGCAGCTTGGGGACAGCGGGAAACACCATATATTTT	CASSLGTAGNTIYF
TRBV5-3	TRBD2	TRBJ2-1	.	TGTGCCAGAAGCTTGGATTATCCGGGACTAGCGACTAACAATGAGCAGTTCTTC	CARSLDYPGLATNNEQFF
TRBV4-2	.	TRBJ1-2	.	TGTGCCAGCAGCCAAGATGAGGTGAATGGCTACACCTTC	CASSQDEVNGYTF
TRBV5-4	.	TRBJ1-5	.	TGTGCCAGCAGCCCGGACAGTAGCAATCAGCCCCAGCATTTT	CASSPDSSNQPQHF
TRBV6-4	TRBD1	TRBJ1-2	.	TGTGCCAGCAGTGCCACCGGGACAGGAGCGCCCTATGGCTACACCTTC	CASSATGTGAPYGYTF
TRBV7-2	.	TRBJ2-7	.	TGTGCCAGCAGCTTAACGTCCTACGAGCAGTACTTC	CASSLTSYEQYF
TRBV2	TRBD1	TRBJ1-1	.	TGTGCCAGCAGTTCGGACAGGACAACTGAAGCTTTCTTT	CASSSDRTTEAFF
TRBV25-1	TRBD1	TRBJ1-4	few	TGTGCCAGCAGTGAATTAGGAGGGACAGGTCGATACGAAAAACTGTTTTTT	CASSELGGTGRYEKLFF
TRBV6-5	TRBD1	TRBJ2-7	.	TGTGCCAGCAGTTACACCTCGGGACAGGCTCAGCAGTACTTC	CASSYTSGQAQQYF
TRBV11-1	.	TRBJ1-5	.	TGTGCCACCGCCCCAGGTCTCAATCAGCCCCAGCATTTT	CATAPGLNQPQHF
TRBV7-9	.	TRBJ1-1	.	TGTGCCAGCAGCTTAGGCGGTACAGCCACTGAAGCTTTCTTT	CASSLGGTATEAFF
TRBV19	TRBD1	TRBJ1-5	few	TGTGCCAGTAGCCGGGGACAGGGTCTTGGTCAGCCCCAGCATTTT	CASSRGQGLGQPQHF
TRBV4-3	TRBD1	TRBJ2-2	.	TGCGCCAGCAGCCAAGGCGGACAGGGGGCGGCTACCGGGGAGCTGTTTTTT	CASSQGGQGAATGELFF
TRBV12-3/TRBV12-4	.	TRBJ1-2	.	TGTGCCAGCAGTTTCGAGACGCGGGGCGGCTACACCTTC	CASSFETRGGYTF
TRBV3-1/TRBV3-2	TRBD1	TRBJ1-2	.	TGTGCCGCAGCCAATACAGGGGACCTCTATGGCTACACCTTC	CAAANTGDLYGYTF
TRBV19	.	TRBJ1-5	.	TGTGCCTCCGGGGGGGGCAGCAATCAGCCCCAGCATTTT	CASGGGSNQPQHF
TRBV5-4	TRBD1	TRBJ1-1	.	TGTGCCAGCAGCTTCGAGGGACAGGTGGTTGGAGCTTTCTTT	CASSFEGQVVGAFF
TRBV19	.	TRBJ1-2	few	TGTGCCAGTAGTATTTTTTCCACAGACTATGGCTACACCTTC	CASSIFSTDYGYTF
TRBV20-1	.	TRBJ1-1	once	TGCAGTGCTAGTCTGGGTTTGAACACTGAAGCTTTCTTT	CSASLGLNTEAFF
TRBV10-2	TRBD1	TRBJ2-7	.	TGCGCCAGCAGCGGGACCACAGGGGGGTCCTACGAGCAGTACTTC	CASSGTTGGSYEQYF
TRBV4-3	.	TRBJ1-2	.	TGCGCCAGCAGCCAGGCCTACAGGGAAAACTATGGCTACACCTTC	CASSQAYRENYGYTF
TRBV7-2	.	TRBJ1-5	.	TGTGCCAGCAGTCCCGGCCTTCCCCGAGGCAATCAGCCCCAGCATTTT	CASSPGLPRGNQPQHF
TRBV10-3	.	TRBJ1-1	once	TGTGCCATCAGTCAGACAGAGGATGAGGCTTTCTTT	CAISQTEDEAFF
TRBV5-1	.	TRBJ1-5	.	TGCGCCAGCAGCTTTTCAGGGAGGGATCAGCCCCAGCATTTT	CASSFSGRDQPQHF
TRBV7-2	TRBD2	TRBJ2-5	.	TGTGCCAGCAGCATGGGACTAGCGGGGGGACAAGAGACCCAGTACTTC	CASSMGLAGGQETQYF
TRBV10-3	.	TRBJ1-2	.	TGTGCCATCAGTGACATGAGGGATGGTGGCTACACCTTC	CAISDMRDGGYTF
TRBV25-1	.	TRBJ2-5	.	TGTGCCAGCAGTGAGCGCTTTAGGGGAAAGGTAGCAGAGACCCAGTACTTC	CASSERFRGKVAETQYF
TRBV6-5	TRBD1	TRBJ1-1	once	TGTGCCAGCAGTTCCCATACAGGGGGCGACACTGAAGCTTTCTTT	CASSSHTGGDTEAFF
TRBV7-8	.	TRBJ1-1	.	TGTGCCAGCAGCTTATACGGCAGGAACACTGAAGCTTTCTTT	CASSLYGRNTEAFF
TRBV11-2	.	TRBJ1-6	few	TGTGCCAGCAGCGCCCAACCCCCGGGGGCGTCTTCACCCCTCCACTTT	CASSAQPPGASSPLHF
TRBV6-5	.	TRBJ1-1	.	TGTGCCAGCATATTGAACACTGAAGCTTTCTTT	CASILNTEAFF
TRBV2	.	TRBJ1-3	.	TGTGCCAGCTCCAGTATTGGACGGCCCGATGAAGGTGGAAACACCATATATTTT	CASSSIGRPDEGGNTIYF
TRBV3-1/TRBV3-2	.	TRBJ2-5	.	TGTGCCAGCAGCCCAATGGGAAAGACCCAGTACTTC	CASSPMGKTQYF
TRBV7-9	.	TRBJ2-3	.	TGTGCCAGCAGCTTAAGTCAGGTCACAGATACGCAGTATTTT	CASSLSQVTDTQYF
TRBV11-2	TRBD2	TRBJ2-2	once	TGTGCCAGCAGCCATGGAAGCGGGGGGGCCACCGGGGAGCTGTTTTTT	CASSHGSGGATGELFF
TRBV7-2	TRBD2	TRBJ2-5	.	TGTGCCAGCAGCTTCCTAGCGGGGGGGCCTGAGACCCAGTACTTC	CASSFLAGGPETQYF